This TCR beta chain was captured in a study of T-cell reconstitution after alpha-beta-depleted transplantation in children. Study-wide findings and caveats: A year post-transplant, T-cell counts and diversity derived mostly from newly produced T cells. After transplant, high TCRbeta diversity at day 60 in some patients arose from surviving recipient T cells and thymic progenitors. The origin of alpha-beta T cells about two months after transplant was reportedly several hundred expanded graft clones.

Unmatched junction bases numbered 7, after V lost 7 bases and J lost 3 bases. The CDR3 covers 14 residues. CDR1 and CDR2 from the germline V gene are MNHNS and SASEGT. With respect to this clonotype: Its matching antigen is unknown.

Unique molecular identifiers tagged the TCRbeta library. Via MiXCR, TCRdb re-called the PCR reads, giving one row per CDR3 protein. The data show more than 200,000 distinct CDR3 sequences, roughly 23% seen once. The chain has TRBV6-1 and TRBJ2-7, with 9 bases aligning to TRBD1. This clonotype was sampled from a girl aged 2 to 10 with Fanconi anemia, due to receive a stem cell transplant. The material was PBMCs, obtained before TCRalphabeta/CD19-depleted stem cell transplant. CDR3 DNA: TGTGCCAGCATCCGGGACAGGGCAGTCTACGAGCAGTACTTC. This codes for CASIRDRAVYEQYF.